This TCR beta chain was recovered during a study of regulatory T cells in long-lasting Graves disease. General observations from the study: Repertoires from persistent disease leaned toward TRBV28, TRBJ1-2 and TRBJ2-5.

For TCR beta, libraries came from iRepertoire HTBI primers and Arm-PCR of CDR3 regions. TCRdb re-derived calls from the multiplex PCR reads in MiXCR, one entry per CDR3 protein. The sample shows 450,000 to 600,000 distinct CDR3 sequences, roughly 14% of them seen only once. The time point is: newly diagnosed GD, antithyroid drugs for less than 3 months. RNA extracted from PBMCs served as the sequencing template. This CDR3 spans 16 amino acids. Germline V gene sequence: CDR1 SGHTA, CDR2 FQGNSA. V was shortened by 3 bases and J by 1 base, with 13 bases between the two germline ends. The table lists this clonotype with many counts. No antigen is known for it. This same sample was also taken into another study, of T cells in Graves' hyperthyroidism and ophthalmopathy. As that study records: The study left out patients who had uncontrolled infection, other autoimmune disease, pregnancy or lactation. Clinicians diagnosed patients from clinical symptoms, serum thyroxine and TRAb, thyroid ultrasound and orbital computed tomography. Most thyroid clonotypes expanded above 0.001 were also detected in blood.

The gene calls are TRBV7-2 and TRBJ1-3; no definite D call. The sample was peripheral blood mononuclear cells (PBMCs), taken at new diagnosis, from a patient treated with antithyroid drugs. The receptor's source is a man aged 30 to 39 with Graves disease. CDR3 in amino acids: CASSLLVGISGNTIYF. CDR3 nucleotide sequence: TGTGCCAGCAGCTTGCTGGTGGGGATTTCTGGAAACACCATATATTTT.